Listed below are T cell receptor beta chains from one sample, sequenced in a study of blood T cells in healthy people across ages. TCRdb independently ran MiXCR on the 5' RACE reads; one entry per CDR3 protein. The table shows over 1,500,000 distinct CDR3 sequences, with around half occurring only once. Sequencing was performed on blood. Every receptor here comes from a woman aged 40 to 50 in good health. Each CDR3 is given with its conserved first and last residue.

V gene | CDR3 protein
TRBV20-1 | CSARWGRGNQPQHF
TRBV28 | CASSSHRDRIYEQYF
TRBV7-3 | CASSFYGGRHNEQFF
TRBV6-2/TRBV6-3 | CASSYSRGDSWTGTETQYF
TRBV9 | CASSGVTSEVYNEQFF
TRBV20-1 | CSAGRTGTDTQYF
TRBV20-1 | CSARDLQGYTF
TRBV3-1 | CASSHAIVKETQYF
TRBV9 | CASSVVGAGISTDTQYF
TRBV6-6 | CACSSLGGYPQHF
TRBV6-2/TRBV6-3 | CASSYPGRSNTEAFF
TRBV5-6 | CKSEEGARTTYGTQYF
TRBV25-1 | CASSEFGQGAYNEQFF
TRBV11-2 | CAGSLDIVSPTDTQYF
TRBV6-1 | CASSPLLVAHNSPLHF
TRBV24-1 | CATAPTGINIQYF
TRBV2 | CASSAAGFTDTQYF
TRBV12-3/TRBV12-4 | CASSFFSNQPQHF
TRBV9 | CASSVRQLGTDTQYF
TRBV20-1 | CSARGQGIEASSPLHF
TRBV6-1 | CASSEARVGGEQYF
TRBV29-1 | CSGGGQGARQETQYF
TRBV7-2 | CASGAAYAYEQYF
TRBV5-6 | CASSLALTGAKETQYF
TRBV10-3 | CAISDGEGALETPYF
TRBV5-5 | CASSLHFQETQYF
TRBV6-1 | CASSEGTSGGARYEQYF
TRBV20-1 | CSAPEIGYGYTF
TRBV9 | CASSVATSGGAVEQFF
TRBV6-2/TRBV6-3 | CASSYRGLAENIQYF
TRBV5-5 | CASSFVAGGPYEQYF
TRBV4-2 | CAGSHALRPDRGLAGELFF
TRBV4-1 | CASSRRTGDEKLFF
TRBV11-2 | CASSYTVGQAYEQYF
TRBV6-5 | CASSYSMGNEQFF
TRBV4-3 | CASSQLTGDEQYF
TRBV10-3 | CAISESGGDEQYF
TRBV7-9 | CASSLGANGYTF
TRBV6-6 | CASGRQSATNEKLFF
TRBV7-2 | CASSPKGGTGLHGYTF
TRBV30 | CAGRGFDYGYTF
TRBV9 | CASSRDRGHSKNIQYF
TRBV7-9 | CASTGGGELGGYTF
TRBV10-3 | CAISDFTSYEQYF
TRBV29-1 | CSGGEGFNYGYTF
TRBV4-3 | CASSQENRENIQYF
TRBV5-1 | CASGPGVYNEQFF
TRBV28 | CASSPGRQLQETQYF
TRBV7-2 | CASSLEELQPQHF
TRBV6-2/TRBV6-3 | CASSRGDSGGREQYF
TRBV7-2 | CASSLAGSRTDTQFF
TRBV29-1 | CSVSPQVHQETQYF
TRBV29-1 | CSVDTLLIPQDTEAFF
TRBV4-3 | CASSQVAGTNQPQHF
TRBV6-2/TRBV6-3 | CASSSDRGLVNTGELFF
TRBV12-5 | CASGLGLNRGEDTQYF
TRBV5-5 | CASSPGANGLDEQFF
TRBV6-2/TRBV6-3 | CASSYFGQGRVKTEAFF
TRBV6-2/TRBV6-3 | CASSYGDRGSLYEQYF
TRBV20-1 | CSAGGTGGTGELFF